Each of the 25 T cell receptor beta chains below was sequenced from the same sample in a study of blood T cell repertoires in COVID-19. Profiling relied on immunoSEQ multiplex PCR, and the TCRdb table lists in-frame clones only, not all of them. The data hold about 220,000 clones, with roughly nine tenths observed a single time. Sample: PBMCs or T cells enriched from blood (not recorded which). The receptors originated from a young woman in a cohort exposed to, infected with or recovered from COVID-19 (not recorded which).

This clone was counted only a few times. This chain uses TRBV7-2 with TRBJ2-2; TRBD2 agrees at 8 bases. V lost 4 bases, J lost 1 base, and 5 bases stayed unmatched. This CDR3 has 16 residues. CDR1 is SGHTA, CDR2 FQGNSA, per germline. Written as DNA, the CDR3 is TGTGCCAGCAGCTCGGGAGGGACTAGGAACACCGGGGAGCTGTTTTTT. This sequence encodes CASSSGGTRNTGELFF.

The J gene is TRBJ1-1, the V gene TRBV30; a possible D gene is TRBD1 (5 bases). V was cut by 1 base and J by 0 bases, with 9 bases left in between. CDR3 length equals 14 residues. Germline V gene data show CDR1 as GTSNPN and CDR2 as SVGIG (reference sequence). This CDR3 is CAWSDQGMNTEAFF. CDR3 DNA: TGTGCCTGGAGTGATCAGGGAATGAACACTGAAGCTTTCTTT.

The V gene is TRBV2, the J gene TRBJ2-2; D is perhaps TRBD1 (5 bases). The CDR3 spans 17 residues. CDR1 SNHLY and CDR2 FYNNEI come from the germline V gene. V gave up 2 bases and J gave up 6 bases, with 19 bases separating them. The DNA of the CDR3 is TGTGCCAGCAGTGAAACAACGACAGTATTTTACCCCGGGGAGCTGTTTTTT. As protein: CASSETTTVFYPGELFF.

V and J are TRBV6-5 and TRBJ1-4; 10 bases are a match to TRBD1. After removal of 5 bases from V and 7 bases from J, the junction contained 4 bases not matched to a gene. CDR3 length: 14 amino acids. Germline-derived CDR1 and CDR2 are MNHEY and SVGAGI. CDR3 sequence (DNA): TGTGCCAGCAGTAGGGACAGGGGTTTTGAAAAACTGTTTTTT. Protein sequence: CASSRDRGFEKLFF.

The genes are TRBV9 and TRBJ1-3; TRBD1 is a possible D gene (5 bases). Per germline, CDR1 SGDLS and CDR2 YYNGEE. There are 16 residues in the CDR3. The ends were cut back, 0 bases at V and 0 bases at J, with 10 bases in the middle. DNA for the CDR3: TGTGCCAGCAGCGTAGGGTGGACATCCTCTGGAAACACCATATATTTT. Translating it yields CASSVGWTSSGNTIYF.

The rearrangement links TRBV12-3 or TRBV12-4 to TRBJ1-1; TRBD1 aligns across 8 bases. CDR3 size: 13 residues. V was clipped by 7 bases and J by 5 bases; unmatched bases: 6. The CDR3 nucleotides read TGTGCCAGCATTCTGGACAGGGTGACTGAAGCTTTCTTT. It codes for CASILDRVTEAFF.

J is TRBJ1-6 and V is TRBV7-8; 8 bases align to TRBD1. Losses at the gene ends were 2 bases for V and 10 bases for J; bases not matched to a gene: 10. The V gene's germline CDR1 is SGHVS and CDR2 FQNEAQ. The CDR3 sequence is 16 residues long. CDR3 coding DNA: TGTGCCAGCAGCTTATCTCTAGACAGGGGCGACTCACCCCTCCACTTT. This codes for CASSLSLDRGDSPLHF.

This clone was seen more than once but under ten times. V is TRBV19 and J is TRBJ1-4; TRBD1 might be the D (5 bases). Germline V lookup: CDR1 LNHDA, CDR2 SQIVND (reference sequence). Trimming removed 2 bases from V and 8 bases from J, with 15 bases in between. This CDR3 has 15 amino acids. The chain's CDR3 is CASSILPQGSEKLFF. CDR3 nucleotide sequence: TGTGCCAGTAGTATACTCCCCCAGGGCAGCGAAAAACTGTTTTTT.

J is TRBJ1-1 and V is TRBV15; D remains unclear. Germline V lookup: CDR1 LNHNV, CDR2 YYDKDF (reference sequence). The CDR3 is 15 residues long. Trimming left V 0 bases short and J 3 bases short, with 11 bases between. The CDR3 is CATSREHGVDTEAFF. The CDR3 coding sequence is TGTGCCACCAGCAGAGAACACGGAGTGGACACTGAAGCTTTCTTT.

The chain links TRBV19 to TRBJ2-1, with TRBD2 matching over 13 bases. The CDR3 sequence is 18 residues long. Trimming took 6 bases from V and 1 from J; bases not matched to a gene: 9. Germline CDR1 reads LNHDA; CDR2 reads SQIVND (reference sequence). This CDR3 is CASSDDGLAGESYNEQFF. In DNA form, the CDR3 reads TGTGCCAGTAGCGATGACGGACTAGCGGGAGAATCCTACAATGAGCAGTTCTTC.

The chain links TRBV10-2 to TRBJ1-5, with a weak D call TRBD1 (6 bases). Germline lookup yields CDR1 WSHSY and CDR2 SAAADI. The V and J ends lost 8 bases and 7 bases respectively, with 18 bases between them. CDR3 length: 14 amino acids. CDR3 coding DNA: TGCGCCAGCGGGGGCCCCACAGGGTTCCAGCCCCAGCATTTT. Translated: CASGGPTGFQPQHF.

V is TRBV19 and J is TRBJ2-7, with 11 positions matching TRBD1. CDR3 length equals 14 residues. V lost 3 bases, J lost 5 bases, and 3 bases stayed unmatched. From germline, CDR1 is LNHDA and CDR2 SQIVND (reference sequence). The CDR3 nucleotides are TGTGCCAGTAGTATGCGGACAGGGGGCCACGAGCAGTACTTC. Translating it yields CASSMRTGGHEQYF.

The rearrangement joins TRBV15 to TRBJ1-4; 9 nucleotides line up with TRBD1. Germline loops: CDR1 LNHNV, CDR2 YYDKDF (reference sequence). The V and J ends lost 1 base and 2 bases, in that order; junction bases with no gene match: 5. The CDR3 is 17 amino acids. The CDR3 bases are TGTGCCACCAGCAGAGTCCCACAGGGGGCTACTAATGAAAAACTGTTTTTT. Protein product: CATSRVPQGATNEKLFF.

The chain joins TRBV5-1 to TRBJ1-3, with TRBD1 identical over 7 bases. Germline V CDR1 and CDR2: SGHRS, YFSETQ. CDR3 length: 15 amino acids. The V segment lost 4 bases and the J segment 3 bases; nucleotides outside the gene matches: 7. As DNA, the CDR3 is TGCGCCAGCAGCCCAGGGGGGACAGATGGAAACACCATATATTTT. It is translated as CASSPGGTDGNTIYF.

CDR3 sequence reads: CASSLVHVGQGARGAFF. For the CDR3, the DNA is TGTGCCAGCAGCTTAGTTCACGTGGGGCAGGGGGCGCGTGGAGCTTTCTTT. This chain joins TRBV11-2 and TRBJ1-1; TRBD1 matches 8 bases. Germline V gene lookup returns CDR1 SGHAT and CDR2 FQNNGV. J was trimmed by 10 bases and V by 1 base; bases with no gene match: 17. The length of the CDR3 is 17 residues.

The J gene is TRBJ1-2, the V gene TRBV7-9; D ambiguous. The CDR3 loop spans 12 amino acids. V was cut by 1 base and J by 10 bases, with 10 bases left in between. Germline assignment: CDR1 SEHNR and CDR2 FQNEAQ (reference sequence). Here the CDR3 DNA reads TGTGCCAGCAGCTTAGGAGGGCATCCCTACACCTTC. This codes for CASSLGGHPYTF.

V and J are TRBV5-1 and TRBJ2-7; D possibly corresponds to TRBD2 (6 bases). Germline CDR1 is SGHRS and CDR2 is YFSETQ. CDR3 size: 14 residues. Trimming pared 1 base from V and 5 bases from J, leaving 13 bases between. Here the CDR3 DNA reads TGCGCCAGCAGCTTGACTAGCAAGTTCGACGAGCAGTACTTC. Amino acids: CASSLTSKFDEQYF.

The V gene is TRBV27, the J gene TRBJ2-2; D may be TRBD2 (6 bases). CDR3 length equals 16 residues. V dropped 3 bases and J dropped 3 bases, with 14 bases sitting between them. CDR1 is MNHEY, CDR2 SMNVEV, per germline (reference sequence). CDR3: CASSFAGRAHTGELFF. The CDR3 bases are TGTGCCAGCAGTTTTGCCGGGAGAGCGCACACCGGGGAGCTGTTTTTT.

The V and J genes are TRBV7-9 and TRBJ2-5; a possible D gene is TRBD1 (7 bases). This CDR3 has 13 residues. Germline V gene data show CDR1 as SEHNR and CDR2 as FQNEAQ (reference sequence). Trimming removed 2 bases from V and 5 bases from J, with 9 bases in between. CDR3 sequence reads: CASSLSGGETQYF. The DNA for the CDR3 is TGTGCCAGCAGCTTATCAGGGGGGGAGACCCAGTACTTC.

Written as DNA, the CDR3 is TGTGCCAGCAGTGAGACAGGGGGCGGTTCACCCCTCCACTTT. As protein: CASSETGGGSPLHF. The V gene is TRBV2, the J gene TRBJ1-6, with 10 bases matching TRBD1. This CDR3 spans 14 amino acids. Looked up from germline, CDR1 is SNHLY and CDR2 is FYNNEI. V lost 3 bases, J lost 9 bases, and 2 bases stayed unmatched.

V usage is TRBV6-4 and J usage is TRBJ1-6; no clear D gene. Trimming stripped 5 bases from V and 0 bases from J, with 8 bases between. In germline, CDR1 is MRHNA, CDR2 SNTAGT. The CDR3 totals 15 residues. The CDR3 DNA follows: TGTGCCAGCAGTCTGTCCAGCTCCTATAATTCACCCCTCCACTTT. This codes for CASSLSSSYNSPLHF.

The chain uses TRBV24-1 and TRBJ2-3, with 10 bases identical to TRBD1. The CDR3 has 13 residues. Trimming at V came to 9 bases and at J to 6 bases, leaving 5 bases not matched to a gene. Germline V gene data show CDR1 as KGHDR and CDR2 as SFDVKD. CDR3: CATRQGADDTQYF. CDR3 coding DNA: TGTGCCACCCGACAGGGGGCTGATGATACGCAGTATTTT.

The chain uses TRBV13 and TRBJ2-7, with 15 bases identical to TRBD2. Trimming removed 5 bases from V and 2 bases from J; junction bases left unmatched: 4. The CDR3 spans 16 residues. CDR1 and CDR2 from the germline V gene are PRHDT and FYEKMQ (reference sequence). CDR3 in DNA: TGTGCCAGCAGCGAAGGACTAGCGGGGGGGACCTACGAGCAGTACTTC. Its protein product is CASSEGLAGGTYEQYF.

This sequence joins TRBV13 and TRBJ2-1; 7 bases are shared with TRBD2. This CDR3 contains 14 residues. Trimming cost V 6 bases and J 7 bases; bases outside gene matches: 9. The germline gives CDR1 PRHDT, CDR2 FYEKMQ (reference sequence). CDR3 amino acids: CASSQGTGRNEQFF. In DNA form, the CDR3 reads TGTGCCAGCAGTCAAGGGACCGGGAGGAATGAGCAGTTCTTC.

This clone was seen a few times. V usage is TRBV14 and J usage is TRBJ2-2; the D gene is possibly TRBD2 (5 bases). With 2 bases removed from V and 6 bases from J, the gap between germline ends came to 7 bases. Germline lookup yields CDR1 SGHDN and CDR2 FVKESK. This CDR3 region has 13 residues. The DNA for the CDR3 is TGTGCCAGCAGCCAACGGGGATCCGGGGAGCTGTTTTTT. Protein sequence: CASSQRGSGELFF.